Below, 24 T cell receptor beta chains from the same sample are listed, as sequenced in a study of T cells in tuberculosis. Described time point: new active TB diagnosis, blood taken before or within 7 days of starting treatment. Libraries were prepared by immunoSEQ multiplex PCR; TCRdb keeps only in-frame clonotypes and omits some of them. The sample lists 35,000 to 45,000 clones; less than 95% were seen once. The specimen comprised PBMCs, sampled at tuberculosis diagnosis. These receptors were collected from an adult with tuberculosis.

The chain couples TRBV11-2 to TRBJ2-1; 8 bases map to TRBD2. The CDR3 extends over 13 amino acids. The ends lost 8 bases at V and 7 bases at J; junction bases unmatched: 7. CDR1 SGHAT and CDR2 FQNNGV come from the germline V gene. CDR3 DNA: TGTGCCAGCGGATTAGCGGGGATGAATGAGCAGTTCTTC. It yields the protein CASGLAGMNEQFF.

This chain connects TRBV7-9 to TRBJ2-1, with 10 positions matching TRBD1. The trim removed 5 bases at V and 4 bases at J, leaving 5 bases unmatched. CDR3 size: 15 residues. Germline V lookup: CDR1 SEHNR, CDR2 FQNEAQ (reference sequence). The CDR3 region is CASSTGQGGYNEQFF. CDR3 bases: TGTGCCAGCAGCACCGGACAGGGGGGATACAATGAGCAGTTCTTC. The entire variable domain, with the rest obtained from reference TRBV7-9 and TRBJ2-1, is as follows: DTGVSQNPRHKITKRGQNVTFRCDPISEHNRLYWYRQTLGQGPEFLTYFQNEAQLEKSRLLSDRFSAERPKGSFSTLEIQRTEQGDSAMYLCASSTGQGGYNEQFFGPGTRLTVL.

The gene calls are TRBV10-2 and TRBJ2-1, with TRBD2 identical over 8 bases. The CDR3 has 16 amino acids. J was trimmed by 4 bases and V by 5 bases; bases with no gene match: 10. Germline CDR1 WSHSY, CDR2 SAAADI. DNA of the CDR3: TGCGCCAGCAGTCGGGACGGGGGGGCCTCGTACAATGAGCAGTTCTTC. It encodes CASSRDGGASYNEQFF.

This chain joins TRBV5-1 and TRBJ1-4, with D maybe TRBD1 (5 bases). Trimming left V 0 bases short and J 2 bases short, with 11 bases between. CDR1 and CDR2 (germline): SGHRS, YFSETQ. This CDR3 region has 16 residues. This CDR3 is CASSLVGGSTNEKLFF. As DNA, the CDR3 is TGCGCCAGCAGCTTGGTGGGGGGTTCCACTAATGAAAAACTGTTTTTT.

V is TRBV13 and J is TRBJ2-1; 9 bases line up with TRBD2. Trimming at V came to 2 bases and at J to 11 bases, leaving 7 bases not matched to a gene. Germline values: CDR1 PRHDT, CDR2 FYEKMQ (reference sequence). The CDR3 is 14 amino acids. The CDR3 here is CASSLQRGAPQQFF. The CDR3 DNA sequence: TGTGCCAGCAGCTTACAGCGGGGGGCCCCGCAGCAGTTCTTC.

The chain recombines TRBV6-1 with TRBJ1-1, with D hard to call. The CDR3 consists of 13 residues. V was pared by 2 bases and J by 1 base, with 5 bases between. CDR1 MNHNS and CDR2 SASEGT come from the germline V gene. The CDR3 DNA reads TGTGCCAGCAGTGAACAACAGAACACTGAAGCTTTCTTT. Its protein is CASSEQQNTEAFF.

The V call is TRBV5-1, the J call TRBJ2-2; 8 bases map to TRBD2. This CDR3 is 16 amino acids long. Germline trimming cut 3 bases from V and 0 bases from J; bases unmatched to any gene: 4. Looked up from germline, CDR1 is SGHRS and CDR2 is YFSETQ. CDR3 region: CASSWSGLANTGELFF. For the CDR3, the DNA is TGCGCCAGCAGCTGGTCGGGACTAGCGAACACCGGGGAGCTGTTTTTT.

The chain recombines TRBV13 with TRBJ2-7; 8 positions match TRBD1. The CDR3 has 14 residues. CDR1 is PRHDT, CDR2 FYEKMQ, per germline (reference sequence). V trimming: 4 bases; J trimming: 6 bases; junction bases outside the gene matches: 8. The CDR3 region has the DNA TGTGCCAGCAGCTCTGGACAGGGCACGTCCGAGCAGTACTTC. Protein product: CASSSGQGTSEQYF.

V gene TRBV19 combines with J gene TRBJ1-2; TRBD1 aligns across 11 bases. Germline V gene lookup returns CDR1 LNHDA and CDR2 SQIVND (reference sequence). The CDR3 loop spans 13 amino acids. V trimming: 6 bases; J trimming: 7 bases; junction bases outside the gene matches: 4. The CDR3 protein is CASRDRGLGGYTF. CDR3 in DNA: TGTGCCAGTAGGGACAGGGGGCTCGGTGGCTACACCTTC.

CDR3 nucleotides: TGTGCCAGCAGCCCCACTATCGGGGTTCTTAATGAAAAACTGTTTTTT. This translates into CASSPTIGVLNEKLFF. V usage is TRBV27 and J usage is TRBJ1-4; no definite D call. V lost 6 bases and J 4 bases, leaving 18 bases between the germline ends. Germline loops: CDR1 MNHEY, CDR2 SMNVEV (reference sequence). The length of the CDR3 is 16 residues. Looking up the rest from reference TRBV27 and TRBJ1-4 gives the full variable domain: EAQVTQNPRYLITVTGKKLTVTCSQNMNHEYMSWYRQDPGLGLRQIYYSMNVEVTDKGDVPEGYKVSRKEKRNFPLILESPSPNQTSLYFCASSPTIGVLNEKLFFGSGTQLSVL.

V gene TRBV5-8 combines with J gene TRBJ2-5, with D tentatively TRBD2 (7 bases). There are 15 residues in the CDR3. The germline V gene has CDR1 SGHTS and CDR2 YDEGEE. Trimming took 4 bases from V and 2 from J, leaving 15 bases between them. CDR3 sequence: CASSRRGAQQETQYF. CDR3 in DNA: TGTGCCAGCAGCCGCCGGGGGGCCCAACAAGAGACCCAGTACTTC.

The V call is TRBV9, the J call TRBJ1-3; D ambiguous. The CDR3 consists of 14 residues. Trimming stripped 0 bases from V and 2 bases from J, with 6 bases between. The germline V gene has CDR1 SGDLS and CDR2 YYNGEE. The DNA of the CDR3 is TGTGCCAGCAGCGTAGGAGGTACTGGAAACACCATATATTTT. It translates to CASSVGGTGNTIYF.

The CDR3 protein is CASGLWILEGLGNSPLHF. In DNA, the CDR3 is TGTGCTAGTGGTTTGTGGATACTAGAGGGCTTGGGTAATTCACCCCTCCACTTT. The J gene is TRBJ1-6, the V gene TRBV12-5; D ambiguous. Germline CDR1 is LGHNT and CDR2 is FRNRAP. Trimming stripped 2 bases from V and 6 bases from J, with 20 bases between. The CDR3 has 18 residues.

This clone was recorded only once. The chain uses TRBV19 and TRBJ1-1; 9 nucleotides line up with TRBD1. This CDR3 has 12 amino acids. V trimming: 7 bases; J trimming: 5 bases; junction bases outside the gene matches: 2. Per germline, CDR1 LNHDA and CDR2 SQIVND (reference sequence). The CDR3 DNA reads TGTGCCAGTAAGACAGGGGGGACTGAAGCTTTCTTT. This gives the protein CASKTGGTEAFF. Full variable domain (missing parts from reference TRBV19 and TRBJ1-1): DGGITQSPKYLFRKEGQNVTLSCEQNLNHDAMYWYRQDPGQGLRLIYYSQIVNDFQKGDIAEGYSVSREKKESFPLTVTSAQKNPTAFYLCASKTGGTEAFFGQGTRLTVV.

The gene calls are TRBV27 and TRBJ2-7; tentatively, D is TRBD1 (6 bases). V shed 6 bases and J shed 9 bases, with 21 bases lying between them. This CDR3 has 14 residues. Germline values: CDR1 MNHEY, CDR2 SMNVEV (reference sequence). This CDR3 reads CASRGAGANSRQYF. CDR3 nucleotide sequence: TGTGCCAGCAGGGGGGCAGGGGCGAATAGCCGGCAGTACTTC.

The rearrangement joins TRBV7-2 to TRBJ1-5; D is possibly TRBD1 (5 bases). V was clipped by 3 bases and J by 0 bases, with 9 bases between them. The CDR3 extends over 15 amino acids. CDR1 and CDR2 from the germline V gene are SGHTA and FQGNSA. CDR3 DNA: TGTGCCAGCAGCTTCGCGGGGCGTAGCAATCAGCCCCAGCATTTT. It specifies CASSFAGRSNQPQHF.

The chain employs TRBV19 and TRBJ1-1; D not resolved. Germline assignment: CDR1 LNHDA and CDR2 SQIVND (reference sequence). This CDR3 contains 15 residues. V was pared by 1 base and J by 6 bases, with 15 bases between. CDR3 bases: TGTGCCAGTAGTATAGGGTCCCTTACCGGGGCTGAAGCTTTCTTT. Translation: CASSIGSLTGAEAFF.

This clone was counted once. The chain uses TRBV27 and TRBJ1-2; 7 nucleotides match TRBD1. The germline V gene encodes CDR1 MNHEY and CDR2 SMNVEV (reference sequence). The ends lost 6 bases at V and 7 bases at J; junction bases unmatched: 8. This CDR3 is 13 amino acids long. Here the CDR3 DNA reads TGTGCCAGCAGAGGGACAGAGGGCCGTGGCTACACCTTC. This sequence encodes CASRGTEGRGYTF.

V gene TRBV11-3 combines with J gene TRBJ2-1; 9 bases are a match to TRBD1. The germline gives CDR1 SGHNT, CDR2 YENEEA. Trimming removed 2 bases from V and 5 bases from J; junction bases left unmatched: 7. This CDR3 contains 16 residues. The CDR3 nucleotides read TGTGCCAGCAGCTTACCCCGACAGGGGGTGCACAATGAGCAGTTCTTC. This codes for CASSLPRQGVHNEQFF.

This rearrangement joins TRBV7-9 to TRBJ2-1; D uncertain. The ends were cut back, 5 bases at V and 6 bases at J, with 5 bases in the middle. Germline CDR1 reads SEHNR; CDR2 reads FQNEAQ (reference sequence). The CDR3 consists of 11 residues. CDR3 amino acids: CASSTPNEQFF. CDR3 coding DNA: TGTGCCAGCAGCACACCCAATGAGCAGTTCTTC.

The gene calls are TRBV9 and TRBJ2-1; weak D call: TRBD2 (5 bases). This CDR3 is built from 13 residues. Trimming left V 4 bases short and J 7 bases short, with 12 bases between. Germline CDR1 and CDR2: SGDLS and YYNGEE. The CDR3 here is CASSPADLNEQFF. The CDR3 region has the DNA TGTGCCAGCAGCCCGGCGGACTTGAATGAGCAGTTCTTC.

This rearrangement joins TRBV11-3 to TRBJ2-1; D is possibly TRBD1 (5 bases). The CDR3 totals 15 residues. From germline, CDR1 is SGHNT and CDR2 YENEEA. V lost 1 base and J 3 bases, leaving 10 bases between the germline ends. This chain's CDR3 is CASSLGAGNYNEQFF. The CDR3 DNA is TGTGCCAGCAGCTTAGGGGCAGGGAACTACAATGAGCAGTTCTTC.

This clone has just one count. The V gene is TRBV11-2, the J gene TRBJ2-7; TRBD1 matches 8 bases. The V gene's germline CDR1 is SGHAT and CDR2 FQNNGV. CDR3 size: 15 residues. Trimming at V came to 6 bases and at J to 5 bases, leaving 12 bases not matched to a gene. Here the CDR3 DNA reads TGTGCCAGCAGGCCCTGGGGGACAGGAGCCCACGAGCAGTACTTC. It is translated as CASRPWGTGAHEQYF.

The CDR3 reads CASSFINSPLHF. The CDR3 DNA reads as TGTGCCAGCAGCTTTATAAATTCACCCCTCCACTTT. J is TRBJ1-6 and V is TRBV11-2; D gene unclear. This CDR3 contains 12 residues. V lost 3 bases, J lost 7 bases, and 4 bases lay in between. The germline gives CDR1 SGHAT, CDR2 FQNNGV.